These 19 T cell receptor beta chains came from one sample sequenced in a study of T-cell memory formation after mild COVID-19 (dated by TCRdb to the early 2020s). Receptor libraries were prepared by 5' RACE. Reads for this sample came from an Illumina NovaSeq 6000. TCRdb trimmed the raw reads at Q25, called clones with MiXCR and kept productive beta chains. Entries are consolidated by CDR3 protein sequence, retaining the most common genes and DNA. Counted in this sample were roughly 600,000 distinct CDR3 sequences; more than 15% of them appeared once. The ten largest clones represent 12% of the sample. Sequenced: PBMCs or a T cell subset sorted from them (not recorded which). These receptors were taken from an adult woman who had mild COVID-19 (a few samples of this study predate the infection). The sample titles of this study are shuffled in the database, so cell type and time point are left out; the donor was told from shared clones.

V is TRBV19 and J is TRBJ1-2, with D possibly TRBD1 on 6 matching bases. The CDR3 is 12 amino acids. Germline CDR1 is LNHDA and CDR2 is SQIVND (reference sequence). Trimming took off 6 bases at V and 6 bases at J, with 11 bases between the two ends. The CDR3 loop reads CASREGGNGYTF. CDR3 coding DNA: TGTGCCAGTAGAGAAGGGGGAAATGGCTACACCTTC. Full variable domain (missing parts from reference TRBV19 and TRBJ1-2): DGGITQSPKYLFRKEGQNVTLSCEQNLNHDAMYWYRQDPGQGLRLIYYSQIVNDFQKGDIAEGYSVSREKKESFPLTVTSAQKNPTAFYLCASREGGNGYTFGSGTRLTVV.

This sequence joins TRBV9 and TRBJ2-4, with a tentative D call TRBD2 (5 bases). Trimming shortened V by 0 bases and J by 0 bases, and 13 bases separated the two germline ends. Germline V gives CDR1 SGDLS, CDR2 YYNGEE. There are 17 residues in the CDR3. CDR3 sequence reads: CASSVGIRDLAKNIQYF. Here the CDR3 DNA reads TGTGCCAGCAGCGTAGGCATCCGGGATCTAGCCAAAAACATTCAGTACTTC.

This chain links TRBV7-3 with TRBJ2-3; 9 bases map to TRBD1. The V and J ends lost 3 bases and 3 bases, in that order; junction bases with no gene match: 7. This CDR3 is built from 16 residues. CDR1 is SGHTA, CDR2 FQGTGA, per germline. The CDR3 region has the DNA TGTGCCAGCAGCTTGGGGGGACAGGGAGGGACAGATACGCAGTATTTT. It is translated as CASSLGGQGGTDTQYF.

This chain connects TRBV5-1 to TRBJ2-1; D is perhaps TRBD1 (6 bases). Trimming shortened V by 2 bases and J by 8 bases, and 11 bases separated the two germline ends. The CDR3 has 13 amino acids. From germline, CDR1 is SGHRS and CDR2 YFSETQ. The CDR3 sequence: CASSFRGADEQFF. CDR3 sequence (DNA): TGCGCCAGCAGCTTCAGGGGTGCGGATGAGCAGTTCTTC.

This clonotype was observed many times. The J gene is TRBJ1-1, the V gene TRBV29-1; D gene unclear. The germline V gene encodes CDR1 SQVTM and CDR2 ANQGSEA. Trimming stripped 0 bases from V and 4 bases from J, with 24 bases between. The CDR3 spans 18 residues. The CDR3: CSVEDFQEGPLGSTEAFF. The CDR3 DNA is TGCAGCGTTGAAGATTTCCAAGAAGGACCCCTAGGGAGCACTGAAGCTTTCTTT.

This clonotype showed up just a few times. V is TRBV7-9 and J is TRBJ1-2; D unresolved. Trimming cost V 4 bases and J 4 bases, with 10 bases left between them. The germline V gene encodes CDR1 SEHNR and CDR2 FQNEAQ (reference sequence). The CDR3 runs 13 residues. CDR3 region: CASSSASAYGYTF. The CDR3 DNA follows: TGTGCCAGCAGCTCGGCGTCTGCCTATGGCTACACCTTC.

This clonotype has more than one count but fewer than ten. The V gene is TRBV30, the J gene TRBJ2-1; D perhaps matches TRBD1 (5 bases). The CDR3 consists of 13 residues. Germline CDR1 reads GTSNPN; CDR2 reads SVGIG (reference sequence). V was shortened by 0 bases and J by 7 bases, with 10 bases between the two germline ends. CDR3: CAWSVLRVNEQFF. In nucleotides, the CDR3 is TGTGCCTGGAGTGTACTCAGGGTGAATGAGCAGTTCTTC. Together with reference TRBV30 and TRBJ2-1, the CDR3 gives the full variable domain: SQTIHQWPATLVQPVGSPLSLECTVEGTSNPNLYWYRQAAGRGLQLLFYSVGIGQISSEVPQNLSASRPQDRQFILSSKKLLLSDSGFYLCAWSVLRVNEQFFGPGTRLTVL.

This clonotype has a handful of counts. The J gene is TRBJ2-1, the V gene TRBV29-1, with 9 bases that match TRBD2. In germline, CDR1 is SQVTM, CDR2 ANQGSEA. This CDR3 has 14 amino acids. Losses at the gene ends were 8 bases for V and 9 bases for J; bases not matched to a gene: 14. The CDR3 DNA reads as TGCAGCTTTTCAGGGGCTAGCGGGATCCTTGAGCAGTTCTTC. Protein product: CSFSGASGILEQFF.

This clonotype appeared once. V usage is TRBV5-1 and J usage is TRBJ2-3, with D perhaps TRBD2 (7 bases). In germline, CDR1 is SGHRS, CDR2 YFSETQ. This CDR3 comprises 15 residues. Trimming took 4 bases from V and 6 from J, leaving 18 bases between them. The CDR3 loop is CASSPSGGGLDTQYF. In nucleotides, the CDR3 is TGCGCCAGCAGCCCCTCGGGCGGGGGCCTGGATACGCAGTATTTT.

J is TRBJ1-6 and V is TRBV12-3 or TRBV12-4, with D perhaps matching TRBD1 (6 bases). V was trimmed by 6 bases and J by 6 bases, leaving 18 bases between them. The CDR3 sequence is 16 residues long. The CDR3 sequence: CASRARGAGANSPLHF. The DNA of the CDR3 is TGTGCCAGCAGAGCAAGGGGGGCAGGGGCTAATTCACCCCTCCACTTT.

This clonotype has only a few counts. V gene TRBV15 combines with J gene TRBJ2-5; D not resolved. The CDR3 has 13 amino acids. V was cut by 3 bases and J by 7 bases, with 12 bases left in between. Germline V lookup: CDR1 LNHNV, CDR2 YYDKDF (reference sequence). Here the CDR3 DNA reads TGTGCCACCAGCAGCCCACGAAGGGTGACCCAGTACTTC. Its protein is CATSSPRRVTQYF.

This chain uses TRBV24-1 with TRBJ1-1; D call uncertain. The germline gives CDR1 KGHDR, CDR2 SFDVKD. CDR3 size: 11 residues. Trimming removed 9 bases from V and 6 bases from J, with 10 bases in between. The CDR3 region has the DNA TGTGCCACCTCCTTTGCTTCTGAAGCTTTCTTT. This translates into CATSFASEAFF.

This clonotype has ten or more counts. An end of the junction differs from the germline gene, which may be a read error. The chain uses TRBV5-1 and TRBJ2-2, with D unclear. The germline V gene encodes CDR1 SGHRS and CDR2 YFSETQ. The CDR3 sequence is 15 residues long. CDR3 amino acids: CASSLASANTGELFF. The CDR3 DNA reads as TGCGCCAGCAGTTTGGCAAGTGCGAACACCGGGGAGCTGTTTTTT.

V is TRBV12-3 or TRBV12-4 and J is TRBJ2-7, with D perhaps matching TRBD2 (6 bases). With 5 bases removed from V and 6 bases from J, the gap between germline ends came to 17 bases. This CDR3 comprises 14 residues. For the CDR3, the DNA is TGTGCCAGCAGTACGACTAGTACCTTCGGCGAGCAGTACTTC. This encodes CASSTTSTFGEQYF.

DNA for the CDR3: TGCGCCAGCAGCTTGGACAGAGCCACATCCTCCTACGAGCAGTACTTC. Translated, it gives CASSLDRATSSYEQYF. The chain carries TRBV5-1 and TRBJ2-7; D gene unclear. V shed 0 bases and J shed 0 bases, with 13 bases lying between them. CDR3 length: 16 amino acids. CDR1 and CDR2 (germline): SGHRS, YFSETQ.

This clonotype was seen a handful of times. This CDR3 is CSVGTDTDTQYF. The CDR3 DNA sequence: TGCAGCGTCGGGACGGACACAGATACGCAGTATTTT. The chain joins TRBV29-1 to TRBJ2-3; D may match TRBD1 or TRBD2 (5 bases each). Germline V gene data show CDR1 as SQVTM and CDR2 as ANQGSEA. The CDR3 has 12 residues. V was trimmed by 6 bases and J by 2 bases, leaving 9 bases between them.

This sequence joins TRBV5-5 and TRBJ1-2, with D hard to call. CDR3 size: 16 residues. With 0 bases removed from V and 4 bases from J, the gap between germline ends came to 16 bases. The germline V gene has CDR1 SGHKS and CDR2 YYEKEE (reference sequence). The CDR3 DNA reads TGTGCCAGCAGCTTGGCGGTGCTATCACGGGGCTATGGCTACACCTTC. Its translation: CASSLAVLSRGYGYTF.

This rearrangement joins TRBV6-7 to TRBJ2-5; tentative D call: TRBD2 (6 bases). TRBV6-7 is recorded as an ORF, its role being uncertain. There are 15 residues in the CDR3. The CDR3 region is CAKPQAGSTRETQYF. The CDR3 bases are TGTGCAAAACCACAAGCCGGGAGTACACGGGAGACCCAGTACTTC.

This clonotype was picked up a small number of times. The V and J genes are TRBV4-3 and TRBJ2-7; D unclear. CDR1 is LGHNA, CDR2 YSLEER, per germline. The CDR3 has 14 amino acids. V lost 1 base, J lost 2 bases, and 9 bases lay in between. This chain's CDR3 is CASSQADGTYEQYF. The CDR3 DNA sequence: TGCGCCAGCAGCCAAGCGGACGGAACCTACGAGCAGTACTTC.